These T cell receptor beta chains were read from a single sample in a study of T cell repertoires in cytomegalovirus infection. TCRdb processed the reads anew with MiXCR; each CDR3 protein has one entry. The sample records 450,000 to 650,000 distinct CDR3 sequences, about 39% being singletons. Antigens of these TCRs are unknown. The material sequenced was cultured PBMCs, taken from culture after CMV antigen stimulation. Source of these receptors: a human donor in good health (CMV status not recorded). Some clones in this sample may be carry-over from other donors' samples. CDR3s include the opening cysteine and the closing phenylalanine or tryptophan. D genes are given only for firm matches. Clone size is stated in some rows and not others, as once, few, many or a class when expanded.

abundance	v_gene	d_gene	j_gene	len	CDR3nt	CDR3aa
.	TRBV12-3/TRBV12-4	.	TRBJ2-2	17	TGTGCCAGCAGTCCTGGGGGAGGGGGGTTGAACACCGGGGAGCTGTTTTTT	CASSPGGGGLNTGELFF
.	TRBV20-1	.	TRBJ1-6	16	TGCAGTGCTATAGATGGGCCAAGGGGTAGTAATTCACCCCTCCACTTT	CSAIDGPRGSNSPLHF
.	TRBV7-9	TRBD1	TRBJ2-5	15	TGTGCCAGCGTAATGGACCGACAGGGCTGGGAGACCCAGTACTTC	CASVMDRQGWETQYF
.	TRBV7-2	.	TRBJ2-2	16	TGTGCCAGCAGCTTGCCAGGAAGAGGGGGCACCGGGGAGCTGTTTTTT	CASSLPGRGGTGELFF
.	TRBV5-1	.	TRBJ2-1	13	TGCGCCAGCAGCTTGGACCCAGTCAGTGAGCAGTTCTTC	CASSLDPVSEQFF
.	TRBV27	.	TRBJ1-1	14	TGTGCCAGCAGTTTCGGGGCTGTAGGCACTGAAGCTTTCTTT	CASSFGAVGTEAFF
many	TRBV7-2	.	TRBJ1-1	15	TGTGCCAGCAGCCGCGGAGGGGCGGGGAACACTGAAGCTTTCTTT	CASSRGGAGNTEAFF
once	TRBV13	.	TRBJ2-5	15	TGTGCCAGCAGCCCGGAGGGGGCCCGACAAGAGACCCAGTACTTC	CASSPEGARQETQYF
.	TRBV5-6	TRBD1	TRBJ2-7	15	TGTGCCAGCAGCTCACCGGGACAGGGAGGGTACGAGCAGTACTTC	CASSSPGQGGYEQYF
many	TRBV7-2	TRBD1	TRBJ1-1	15	TGTGCCAGCAGCCCCCGTCCAGGGGGAAACACTGAAGCTTTCTTT	CASSPRPGGNTEAFF
.	TRBV6-2/TRBV6-3	TRBD2	TRBJ2-1	15	TGTGCCAGCAGTCGGACTAGCGGGGGTTACAATGAGCAGTTCTTC	CASSRTSGGYNEQFF
.	TRBV4-3	.	TRBJ2-3	15	TGCGCCAGCAGCCACAGTAAACAAGGAGGTGATACGCAGTATTTT	CASSHSKQGGDTQYF
few	TRBV5-1	.	TRBJ2-1	16	TGCGCCAGCAGCTTGGCTGGGACCCCGATGGACAATGAGCAGTTCTTC	CASSLAGTPMDNEQFF
.	TRBV7-8	.	TRBJ1-2	15	TGTGCCAGCAGCTTAGCGCGACAGGCAAACTATGGCTACACCTTC	CASSLARQANYGYTF
.	TRBV7-9	TRBD2	TRBJ2-7	17	TGTGCCAGCAGCCATACCGCGGGGGGCTGGCCGGCCCACGAGCAGTACTTC	CASSHTAGGWPAHEQYF
.	TRBV20-1	TRBD1	TRBJ1-4	14	TGCAGTGCCACCAGGGGGGGGACTAATGAAAAACTGTTTTTT	CSATRGGTNEKLFF
.	TRBV20-1	.	TRBJ2-1	12	TGCAGTGCTAGAGGCACCATCAATGAGCAGTTCTTC	CSARGTINEQFF
.	TRBV5-1	.	TRBJ2-7	14	TGCGCCAGCAGCCCCGGGACGGACCAACACGAGCAGTACTTC	CASSPGTDQHEQYF
few	TRBV7-8	.	TRBJ1-1	15	TGTGCCAGCAGCTCCCCGCGAGATAGGAACACTGAAGCTTTCTTT	CASSSPRDRNTEAFF
few	TRBV7-8	.	TRBJ1-2	13	TGTGCCAGCAGGAGTCCTAGCATTTCTGGCTACACCTTC	CASRSPSISGYTF
.	TRBV6-1	.	TRBJ1-5	15	TGTGCCAGCAGTGCGGCGACAGCTAGCAATCAGCCCCAGCATTTT	CASSAATASNQPQHF
.	TRBV7-6	.	TRBJ2-1	14	TGTGCCAGCAGCCCTGGGGGGGCCATCAATGAGCAGTTCTTC	CASSPGGAINEQFF
.	TRBV6-5	.	TRBJ2-5	13	TGTGCCAGCAGATCGCCAGTACAAGAGACCCAGTACTTC	CASRSPVQETQYF
.	TRBV10-3	.	TRBJ1-5	14	TGTGCCATCAGTGACCCTTCCCTTAATCAGCCCCAGCATTTT	CAISDPSLNQPQHF
.	TRBV6-5	.	TRBJ1-3	16	TGTGCCAGCAGTTACCTTCCAAGCTCGGCTGGAAACACCATATATTTT	CASSYLPSSAGNTIYF
.	TRBV19	TRBD2	TRBJ2-3	16	TGTGCCAGCCGATCCTCTAGCGGGGGGGCCAGAGATACGCAGTATTTT	CASRSSSGGARDTQYF
.	TRBV10-3	.	TRBJ2-1	11	TGTGCCATCAGTGACGGGGATGAGCAGTTCTTC	CAISDGDEQFF
.	TRBV20-1	.	TRBJ2-5	14	TGCAGTGCTAGTAGGATTGGAATTCAAGAGACCCAGTACTTC	CSASRIGIQETQYF
few	TRBV7-2	.	TRBJ1-6	18	TGTGCCAGCAGCTTAGTCTTCGGCTCTAACTCCTATAATTCACCCCTCCACTTT	CASSLVFGSNSYNSPLHF
few	TRBV6-8	.	TRBJ2-3	13	TGTGCCAGCAGTCCTTGGTTCACAGATACGCAGTATTTT	CASSPWFTDTQYF
.	TRBV28	TRBD1	TRBJ2-5	15	TGTGCCAGCAGCCGTCCGGGACAGGGATGGGAGACCCAGTACTTC	CASSRPGQGWETQYF
once	TRBV18	.	TRBJ2-7	14	TGTGCCAGCTCACCACGCTCCGGCATCGGGGAGCAGTACTTC	CASSPRSGIGEQYF
.	TRBV5-5	TRBD2	TRBJ2-3	15	TGTGCCAGCAGCAACGGGGCTAGCGGGTTGCGGACGCAGTATTTT	CASSNGASGLRTQYF